These 10 T cell receptor beta chains were all obtained from the same sample, sequenced in a study of neurological immune-mediated disorders (dated by TCRdb to the late 2010s). Library preparation used 5' RACE. For sequencing, an Illumina HiSeq 2500 was employed. Clones were called with MiXCR by TCRdb after fastp trimmed the public reads at Q25, and only in-frame beta chains were retained. Merged by CDR3 protein, the rows form single entries marked with the most common genes and DNA. For this sample the table gives 30,000 or so distinct CDR3 sequences, of which more than 14% were detected only once. Of the sample, 25% to 30% falls within the top ten clones. Sequencing input: PBMCs. All receptors come from a man aged 70-80 years in good health.

This clonotype has ten or more counts. CDR3 amino acids: CASSPSSGATSEQFF. CDR3 nucleotides: TGTGCCAGCAGTCCCTCTAGCGGGGCCACCTCCGAGCAGTTCTTC. The genes are TRBV28 and TRBJ2-1, with 9 bases matching TRBD2. CDR3 length: 15 amino acids. CDR1 and CDR2 (germline): MDHEN, SYDVKM. V lost 5 bases to trimming and J lost 10 bases; unmatched junction nucleotides: 12.

This clonotype is classed as medium-sized (0.01 to 0.1%). The chain combines TRBV5-1 with TRBJ2-4; D call uncertain. Looked up from germline, CDR1 is SGHRS and CDR2 is YFSETQ. CDR3 size: 13 residues. V gave up 4 bases and J gave up 8 bases, with 13 bases separating them. The CDR3 coding sequence is TGCGCCAGCAGCAGGACCTCTAATGACATTCAGTACTTC. Protein sequence: CASSRTSNDIQYF.

This clonotype came up many times. CDR3 in amino acids: CASSRTGDDYGYTF. The CDR3 nucleotides read TGCGCCAGCAGCCGGACAGGGGATGACTATGGCTACACCTTC. The V gene is TRBV5-1, the J gene TRBJ1-2; 9 nucleotides match TRBD1. This CDR3 contains 14 residues. Trimming took 4 bases from V and 3 from J; bases not matched to a gene: 4. Germline CDR1 reads SGHRS; CDR2 reads YFSETQ.

Many counts were recorded for this clonotype. V and J are TRBV24-1 and TRBJ2-2; 10 bases line up with TRBD1. The CDR3 contains 18 residues. V shed 6 bases and J 4 bases; nucleotides not matched to a gene: 13. Germline V gene sequence: CDR1 KGHDR, CDR2 SFDVKD. This CDR3 is CATSSMLPGQGSTGELFF. CDR3 nucleotide sequence: TGTGCCACCAGTAGCATGCTTCCGGGACAGGGGAGCACCGGGGAGCTGTTTTTT.

This clonotype occurred many times. The chain is built from TRBV7-2 and TRBJ2-5; a possible D gene is TRBD2 (7 bases). Trimming took 6 bases from V and 5 from J, leaving 22 bases between them. CDR1 and CDR2 (germline): SGHTA, FQGNSA. The CDR3 is 16 residues long. CDR3 sequence: CASSNTVLKGGETQYF. The DNA for the CDR3 is TGTGCCAGCAGTAATACGGTGTTAAAGGGGGGGGAGACCCAGTACTTC.

This clonotype has ten or more counts. The J gene is TRBJ2-3, the V gene TRBV24-1; no definite D call. Looked up from germline, CDR1 is KGHDR and CDR2 is SFDVKD. CDR3 length equals 11 residues. V was shortened by 9 bases and J by 5 bases, with 8 bases between the two germline ends. As DNA, the CDR3 is TGTGCCACCTCCGTCAGAGATACGCAGTATTTT. Its translation is CATSVRDTQYF.

This clonotype appeared many times. This chain links TRBV7-6 with TRBJ1-5; 10 bases match TRBD1. Trimming cost V 3 bases and J 0 bases; bases outside gene matches: 2. Germline V gene sequence: CDR1 SGHVS, CDR2 FNYEAQ. This CDR3 contains 16 residues. CDR3 bases: TGTGCCAGCAGCTTGGGACAGGGGATTAGCAATCAGCCCCAGCATTTT. This translates into CASSLGQGISNQPQHF. Based on the CDR3 plus reference TRBV7-6 and TRBJ1-5, the full variable domain is GAGVSQSPRYKVTKRGQDVALRCDPISGHVSLYWYRQALGQGPEFLTYFNYEAQQDKSGLPNDRFSAERPEGSISTLTIQRTEQRDSAMYRCASSLGQGISNQPQHFGDGTRLSIL.

In its sample, this clonotype was seen many times. The chain is built from TRBV7-2 and TRBJ2-2; D is unclear. V was pared by 5 bases and J by 1 base, with 11 bases between. CDR3 length equals 15 residues. Germline V lookup: CDR1 SGHTA, CDR2 FQGNSA. CDR3 DNA: TGTGCCAGCAGCCTAAGAGCCAGGAACACCGGGGAGCTGTTTTTT. Translating gives CASSLRARNTGELFF.

This clonotype occurred many times. The rearrangement links TRBV4-2 to TRBJ2-7, with 9 bases fitting TRBD2. This CDR3 has 16 residues. V lost 0 bases, J lost 3 bases, and 6 bases stayed unmatched. Germline V CDR1 and CDR2: LGHNA, YNFKEQ. CDR3: CASSQEWRGGFYEQYF. CDR3 DNA: TGTGCCAGCAGCCAAGAGTGGCGGGGGGGTTTCTACGAGCAGTACTTC.

The sample holds many counts of this clonotype. The chain has TRBV4-3 and TRBJ1-2; D gene ambiguous. Germline CDR1 is LGHNA and CDR2 is YSLEER. The V end lost 2 bases, the J end lost 0 bases, and 13 bases lay between the germline ends. The CDR3 covers 16 residues. The CDR3 DNA reads TGCGCCAGCAGCCAACTTGGACCTACGTCTAACTATGGCTACACCTTC. Protein: CASSQLGPTSNYGYTF.